This TCR beta chain is drawn from a study of human T cells and chemical hapten exposure. Each CDR3 protein gets one entry after TCRdb re-called the RACE reads with MiXCR. The data show about 62,000 distinct CDR3 sequences, with roughly 6.7% seen just once and over 1.5% held by the top ten. As for time point: pre-sensitization, week 0. Treatment indicated: therapeutic diphenylcyclopropenone sensitization with weekly scalp DPC. V shed 6 bases and J shed 6 bases, with 18 bases lying between them. From germline, CDR1 is SNHLY and CDR2 FYNNEI. This CDR3 region has 15 residues. This clonotype was recorded many times.

Sequenced here: whole blood, sampled in connection with sensitization to the hapten diphenylcyclopropenone (DPC). This sequence joins TRBV2 and TRBJ1-5; D perhaps matches TRBD1 (6 bases). The TCR sequence derives from a woman aged 25 to 39 with alopecia areata. Some clones in this sample may be carry-over from other donors' samples. CDR3 sequence: CASSPFGGAGQPQHF. The CDR3 DNA reads TGTGCCAGCAGCCCCTTTGGGGGGGCGGGTCAGCCCCAGCATTTT.